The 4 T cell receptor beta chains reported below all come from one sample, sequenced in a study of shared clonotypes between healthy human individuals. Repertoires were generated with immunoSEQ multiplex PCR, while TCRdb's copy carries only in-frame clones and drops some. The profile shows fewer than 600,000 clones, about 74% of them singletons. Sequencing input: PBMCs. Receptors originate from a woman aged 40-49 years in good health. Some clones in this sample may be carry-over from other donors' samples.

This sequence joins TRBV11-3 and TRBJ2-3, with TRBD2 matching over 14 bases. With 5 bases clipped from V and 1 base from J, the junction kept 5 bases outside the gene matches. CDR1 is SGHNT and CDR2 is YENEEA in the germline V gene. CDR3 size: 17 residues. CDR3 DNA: TGTGCCAGCAGCCGGACTAGCGGGAGGTGGGGCACAGATACGCAGTATTTT. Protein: CASSRTSGRWGTDTQYF. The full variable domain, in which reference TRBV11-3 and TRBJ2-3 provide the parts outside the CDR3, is EAGVVQSPRYKIIEKKQPVAFWCNPISGHNTLYWYLQNLGQGPELLIRYENEEAVDDSQLPKDRFSAERLKGVDSTLKIQPAELGDSAVYLCASSRTSGRWGTDTQYFGPGTRLTVL.

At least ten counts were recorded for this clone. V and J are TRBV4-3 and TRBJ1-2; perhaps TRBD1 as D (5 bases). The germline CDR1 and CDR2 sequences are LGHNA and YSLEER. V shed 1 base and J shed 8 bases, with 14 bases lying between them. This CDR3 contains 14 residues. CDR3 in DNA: TGCGCCAGCAGCCAAGTTCTAGCAGGGCGAGGCTACACCTTC. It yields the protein CASSQVLAGRGYTF.

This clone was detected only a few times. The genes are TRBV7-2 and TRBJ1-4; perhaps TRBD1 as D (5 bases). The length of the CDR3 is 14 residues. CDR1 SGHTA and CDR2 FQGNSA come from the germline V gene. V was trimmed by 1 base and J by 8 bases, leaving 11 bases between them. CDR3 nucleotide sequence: TGTGCCAGCAGCTTAGGGCCAGGGAGCGAAAAACTGTTTTTT. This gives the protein CASSLGPGSEKLFF.

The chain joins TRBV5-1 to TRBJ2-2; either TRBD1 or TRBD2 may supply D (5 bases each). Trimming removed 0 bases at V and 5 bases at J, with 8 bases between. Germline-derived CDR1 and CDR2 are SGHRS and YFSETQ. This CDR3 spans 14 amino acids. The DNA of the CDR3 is TGCGCCAGCAGCTTGGTGGGGGAGACCGGGGAGCTGTTTTTT. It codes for CASSLVGETGELFF. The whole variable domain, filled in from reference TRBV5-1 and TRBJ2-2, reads KAGVTQTPRYLIKTRGQQVTLSCSPISGHRSVSWYQQTPGQGLQFLFEYFSETQRNKGNFPGRFSGRQFSNSRSEMNVSTLELGDSALYLCASSLVGETGELFFGEGSRLTVL.